This T cell receptor (beta chain) came from a study of T cells in Graves' hyperthyroidism and ophthalmopathy. This clonotype was detected only a few times. Amplification yielded TCR beta CDR3 regions, with RNA transcripts as the source. HTBI primers were the set used in a first-round RT-PCR of the TCR CDR3. TCRdb used MiXCR to reprocess the multiplex PCR reads, holding one entry per CDR3 protein. Of approximately 620,000 distinct CDR3 sequences listed, roughly 14% are singletons. Between the trimmed V and J ends, which lost 6 bases and 0 bases, there was a span of 12 bases. The CDR3 consists of 15 residues. Per germline, CDR1 MDHEN and CDR2 SYDVKM.

The rearrangement links TRBV28 to TRBJ1-5; D is uncertain. The specimen was blood. This clonotype was obtained from a woman aged 25 to 39 with Graves' hyperthyroidism that later progressed to Graves' ophthalmopathy. The CDR3 sequence is CASRLQVLSNQPQHF. The CDR3 nucleotides are TGTGCCAGCAGACTTCAGGTTCTTAGCAATCAGCCCCAGCATTTT. Looking up the rest from reference TRBV28 and TRBJ1-5 gives the full variable domain: DVKVTQSSRYLVKRTGEKVFLECVQDMDHENMFWYRQDPGLGLRLIYFSYDVKMKEKGDIPEGYSVSREKKERFSLILESASTNQTSMYLCASRLQVLSNQPQHFGDGTRLSIL.